A single T cell receptor (beta chain) is shown here with its context. Using immunoSEQ multiplex PCR, the repertoire was profiled, and TCRdb retains in-frame clones only, with some absent. The table lists 120,000 to 150,000 clones, around 90% of them singletons. These data originate in a study of cytomegalovirus exposure and HLA in healthy donors. Across the whole study: The 110 or so validation repertoires used the same platform as the 650 to 850 first-cohort repertoires, a later analysis reported.

The sequenced sample consisted of PBMCs. The clonotype originates from a man aged 18 to 35 in good health and CMV-seropositive.

The CDR3 DNA follows: TGTGCCAGCAGCTCCCGGGACAGGGGGCGAGGGGAGCAGTTCTTC. As protein: CASSSRDRGRGEQFF. V gene TRBV11-3 combines with J gene TRBJ2-1; 12 bases match TRBD1. CDR3 length: 15 residues. CDR1 SGHNT and CDR2 YENEEA come from the germline V gene. J lost 10 bases, V lost 4 bases, and 8 bases had no gene match.